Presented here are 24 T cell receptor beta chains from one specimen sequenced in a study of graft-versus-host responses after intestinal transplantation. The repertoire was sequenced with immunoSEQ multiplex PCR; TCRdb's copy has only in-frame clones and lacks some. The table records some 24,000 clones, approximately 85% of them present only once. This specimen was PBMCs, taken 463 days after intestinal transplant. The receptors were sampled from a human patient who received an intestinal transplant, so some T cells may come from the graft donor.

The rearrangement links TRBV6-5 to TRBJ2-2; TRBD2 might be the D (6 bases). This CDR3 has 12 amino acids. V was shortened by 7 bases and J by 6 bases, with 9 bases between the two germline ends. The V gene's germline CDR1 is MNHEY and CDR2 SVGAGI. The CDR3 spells CASKRGAGELFF. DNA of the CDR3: TGTGCCAGCAAACGCGGGGCCGGGGAGCTGTTTTTT.

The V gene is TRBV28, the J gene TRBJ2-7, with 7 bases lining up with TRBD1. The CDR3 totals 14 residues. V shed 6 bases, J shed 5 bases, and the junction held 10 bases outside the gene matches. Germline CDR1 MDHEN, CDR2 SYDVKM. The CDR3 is CASRSGTVVHEQYF. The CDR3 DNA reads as TGTGCCAGCAGGTCCGGGACAGTCGTACACGAGCAGTACTTC. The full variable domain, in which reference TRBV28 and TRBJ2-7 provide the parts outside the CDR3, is DVKVTQSSRYLVKRTGEKVFLECVQDMDHENMFWYRQDPGLGLRLIYFSYDVKMKEKGDIPEGYSVSREKKERFSLILESASTNQTSMYLCASRSGTVVHEQYFGPGTRLTVT.

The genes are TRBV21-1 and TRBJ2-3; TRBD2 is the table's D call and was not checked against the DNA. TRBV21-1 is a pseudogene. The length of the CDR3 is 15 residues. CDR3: CASSPEENTTDTQYF. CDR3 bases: TGTGCCAGCAGCCCCGAGGAAAACACCACAGATACGCAGTATTTT.

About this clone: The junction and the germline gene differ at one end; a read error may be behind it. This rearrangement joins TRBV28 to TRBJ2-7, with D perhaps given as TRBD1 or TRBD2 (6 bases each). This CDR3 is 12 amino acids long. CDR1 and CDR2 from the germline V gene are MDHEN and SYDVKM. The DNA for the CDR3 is TGTGCCAGCAGTCCGGAGGGCCGGGGGCGGCACTTC. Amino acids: CASSPEGRGRHF.

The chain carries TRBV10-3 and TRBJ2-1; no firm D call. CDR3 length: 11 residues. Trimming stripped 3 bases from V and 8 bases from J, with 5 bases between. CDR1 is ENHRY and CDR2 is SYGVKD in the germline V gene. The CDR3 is CAISDGDEQFF. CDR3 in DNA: TGTGCCATCAGTGATGGCGATGAGCAGTTCTTC.

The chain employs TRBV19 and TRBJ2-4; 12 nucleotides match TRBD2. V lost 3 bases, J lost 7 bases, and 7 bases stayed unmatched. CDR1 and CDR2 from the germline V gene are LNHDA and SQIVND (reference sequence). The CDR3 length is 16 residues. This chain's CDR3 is CASSIETSGSLNIQYF. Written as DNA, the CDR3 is TGTGCCAGTAGTATTGAGACTAGCGGGAGTTTGAACATTCAGTACTTC.

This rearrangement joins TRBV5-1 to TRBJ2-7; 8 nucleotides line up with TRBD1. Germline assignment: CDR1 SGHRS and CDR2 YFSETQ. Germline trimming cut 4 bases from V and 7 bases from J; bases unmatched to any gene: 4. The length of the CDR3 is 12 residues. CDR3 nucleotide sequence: TGCGCCAGCAGCCAGGACAGGGCGGAGCAGTACTTC. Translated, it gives CASSQDRAEQYF.

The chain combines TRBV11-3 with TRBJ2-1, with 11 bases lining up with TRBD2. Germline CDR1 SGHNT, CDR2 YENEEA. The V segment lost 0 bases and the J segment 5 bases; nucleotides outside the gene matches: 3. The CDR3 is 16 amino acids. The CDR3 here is CASSLDELAGDNEQFF. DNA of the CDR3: TGTGCCAGCAGCTTAGATGAACTAGCGGGAGACAATGAGCAGTTCTTC.

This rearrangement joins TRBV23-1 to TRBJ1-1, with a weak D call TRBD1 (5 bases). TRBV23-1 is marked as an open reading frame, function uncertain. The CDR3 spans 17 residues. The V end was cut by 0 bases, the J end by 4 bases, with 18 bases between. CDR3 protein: CASSQSVKGLFSTEAFF. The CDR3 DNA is TGCGCCAGCAGTCAATCTGTTAAGGGGCTGTTTTCCACTGAAGCTTTCTTT.

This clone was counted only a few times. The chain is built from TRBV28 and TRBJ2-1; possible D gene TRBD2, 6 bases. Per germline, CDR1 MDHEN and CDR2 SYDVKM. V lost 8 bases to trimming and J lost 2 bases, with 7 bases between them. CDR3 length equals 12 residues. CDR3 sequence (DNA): TGTGCCAGCGCGGGGACCTACAATGAGCAGTTCTTC. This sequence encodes CASAGTYNEQFF.

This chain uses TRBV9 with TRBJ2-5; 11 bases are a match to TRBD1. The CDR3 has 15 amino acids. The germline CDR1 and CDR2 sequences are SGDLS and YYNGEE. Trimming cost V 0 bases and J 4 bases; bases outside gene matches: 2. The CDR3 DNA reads TGTGCCAGCAGCGTAGTTGGGACAGGGGGAGAGACCCAGTACTTC. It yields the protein CASSVVGTGGETQYF.

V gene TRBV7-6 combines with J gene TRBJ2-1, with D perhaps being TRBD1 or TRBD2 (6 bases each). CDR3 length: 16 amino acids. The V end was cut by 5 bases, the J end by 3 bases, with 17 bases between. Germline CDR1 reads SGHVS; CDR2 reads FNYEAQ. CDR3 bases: TGTGCCAGCAGCCCAGTCGGAGGGGGGCTCTACAATGAGCAGTTCTTC. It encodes CASSPVGGGLYNEQFF. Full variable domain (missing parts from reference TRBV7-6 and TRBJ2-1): GAGVSQSPRYKVTKRGQDVALRCDPISGHVSLYWYRQALGQGPEFLTYFNYEAQQDKSGLPNDRFSAERPEGSISTLTIQRTEQRDSAMYRCASSPVGGGLYNEQFFGPGTRLTVL.

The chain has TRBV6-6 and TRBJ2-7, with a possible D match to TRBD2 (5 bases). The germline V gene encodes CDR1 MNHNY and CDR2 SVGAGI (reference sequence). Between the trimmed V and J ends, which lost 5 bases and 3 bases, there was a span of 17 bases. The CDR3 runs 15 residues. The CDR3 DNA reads TGTGCCAGCAGTCCTCCCGGGATTTCCTTCTACGAGCAGTACTTC. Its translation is CASSPPGISFYEQYF.

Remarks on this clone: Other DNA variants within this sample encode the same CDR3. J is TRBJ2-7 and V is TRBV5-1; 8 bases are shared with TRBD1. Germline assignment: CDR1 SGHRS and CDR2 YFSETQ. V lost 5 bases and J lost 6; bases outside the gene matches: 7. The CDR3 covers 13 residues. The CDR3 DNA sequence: TGCGCCAGCAGACGGGGACAGGCCCGCGAGCAGTACTTC. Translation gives CASRRGQAREQYF.

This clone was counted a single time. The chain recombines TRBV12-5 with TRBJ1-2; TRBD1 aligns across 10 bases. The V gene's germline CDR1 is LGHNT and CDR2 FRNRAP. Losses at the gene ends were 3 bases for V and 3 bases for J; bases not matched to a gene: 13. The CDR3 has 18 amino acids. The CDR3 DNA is TGTGCTAGTGGTTTTTATAATTTTGGGACAGGGGAAGACTATGGCTACACCTTC. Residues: CASGFYNFGTGEDYGYTF.

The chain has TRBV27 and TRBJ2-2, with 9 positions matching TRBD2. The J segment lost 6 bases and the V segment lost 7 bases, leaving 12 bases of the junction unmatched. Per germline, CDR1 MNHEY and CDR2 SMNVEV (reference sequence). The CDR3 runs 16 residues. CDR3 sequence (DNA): TGTGCCAGCATAAGTAGCGGGAGAGGAAGGGCCGGGGAGCTGTTTTTT. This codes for CASISSGRGRAGELFF.

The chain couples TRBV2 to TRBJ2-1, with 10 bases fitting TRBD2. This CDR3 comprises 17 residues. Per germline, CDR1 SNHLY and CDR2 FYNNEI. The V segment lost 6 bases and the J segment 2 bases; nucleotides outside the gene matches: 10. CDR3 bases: TGTGCCAGCAGGGGGACTAGCGTCAAGGGACCCTACAATGAGCAGTTCTTC. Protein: CASRGTSVKGPYNEQFF.

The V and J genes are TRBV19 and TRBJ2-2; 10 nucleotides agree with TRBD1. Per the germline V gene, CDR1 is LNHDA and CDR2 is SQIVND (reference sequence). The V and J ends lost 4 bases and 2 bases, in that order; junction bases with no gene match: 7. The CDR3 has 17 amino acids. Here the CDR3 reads CASSTPGDRGNTGELFF. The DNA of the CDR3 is TGTGCCAGTAGTACCCCGGGGGACAGGGGAAACACCGGGGAGCTGTTTTTT. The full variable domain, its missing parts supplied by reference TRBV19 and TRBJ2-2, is DGGITQSPKYLFRKEGQNVTLSCEQNLNHDAMYWYRQDPGQGLRLIYYSQIVNDFQKGDIAEGYSVSREKKESFPLTVTSAQKNPTAFYLCASSTPGDRGNTGELFFGEGSRLTVL.

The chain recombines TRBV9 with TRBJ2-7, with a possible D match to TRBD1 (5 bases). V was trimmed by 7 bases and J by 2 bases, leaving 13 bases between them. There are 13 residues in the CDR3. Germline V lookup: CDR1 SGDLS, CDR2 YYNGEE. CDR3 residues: CASGSGQTYEQYF. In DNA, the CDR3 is TGTGCCAGCGGCTCAGGACAAACCTACGAGCAGTACTTC.

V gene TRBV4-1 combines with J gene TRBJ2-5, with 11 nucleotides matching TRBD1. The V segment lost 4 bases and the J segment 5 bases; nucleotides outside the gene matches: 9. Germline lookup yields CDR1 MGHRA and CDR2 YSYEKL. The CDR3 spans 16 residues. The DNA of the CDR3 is TGCGCCAGCAGCCCAGCGGACAGGGGGCGCGGCGAGACCCAGTACTTC. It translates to CASSPADRGRGETQYF.

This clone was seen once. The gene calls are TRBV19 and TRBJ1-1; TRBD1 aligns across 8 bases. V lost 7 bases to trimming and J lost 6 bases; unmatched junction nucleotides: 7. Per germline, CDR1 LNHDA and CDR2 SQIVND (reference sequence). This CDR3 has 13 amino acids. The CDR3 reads CASTPGGMAEAFF. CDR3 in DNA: TGTGCCAGTACCCCAGGGGGCATGGCTGAAGCTTTCTTT.

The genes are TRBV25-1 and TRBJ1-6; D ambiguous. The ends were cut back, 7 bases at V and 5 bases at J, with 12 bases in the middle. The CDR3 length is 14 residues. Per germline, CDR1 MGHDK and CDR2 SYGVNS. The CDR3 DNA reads TGTGCCAGCACTTACGGTCGGAATAATTCACCCCTCCACTTT. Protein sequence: CASTYGRNNSPLHF.

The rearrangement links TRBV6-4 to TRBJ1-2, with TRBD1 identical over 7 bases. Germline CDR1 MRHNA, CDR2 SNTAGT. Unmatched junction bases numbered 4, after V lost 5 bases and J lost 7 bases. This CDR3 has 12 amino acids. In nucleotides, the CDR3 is TGTGCCAGCAGTACGGCAGGGGGTGGCTACACCTTC. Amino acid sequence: CASSTAGGGYTF.

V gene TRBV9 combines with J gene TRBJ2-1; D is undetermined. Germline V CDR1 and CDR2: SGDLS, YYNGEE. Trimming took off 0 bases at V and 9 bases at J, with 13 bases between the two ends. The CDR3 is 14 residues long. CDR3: CASSVEGGRSEQFF. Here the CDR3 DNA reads TGTGCCAGCAGCGTAGAGGGTGGGCGGAGTGAGCAGTTCTTC.